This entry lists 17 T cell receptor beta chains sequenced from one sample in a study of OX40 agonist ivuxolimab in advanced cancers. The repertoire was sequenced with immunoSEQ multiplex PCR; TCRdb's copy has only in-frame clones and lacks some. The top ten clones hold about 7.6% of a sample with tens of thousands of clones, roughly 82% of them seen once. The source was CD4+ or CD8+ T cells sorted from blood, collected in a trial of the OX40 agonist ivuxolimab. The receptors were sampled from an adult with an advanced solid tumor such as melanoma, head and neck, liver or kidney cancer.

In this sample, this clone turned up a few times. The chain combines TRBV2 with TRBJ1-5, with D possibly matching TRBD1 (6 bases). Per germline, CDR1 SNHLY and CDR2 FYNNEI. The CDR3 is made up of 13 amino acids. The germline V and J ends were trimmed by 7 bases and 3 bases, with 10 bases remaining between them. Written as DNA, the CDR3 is TGTGCCAGCAAGGGGGACAACAATCAGCCCCAGCATTTT. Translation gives CASKGDNNQPQHF.

The CDR3 loop reads CASSWQGEGEQYF. CDR3 coding DNA: TGTGCCAGCAGTTGGCAGGGGGAAGGGGAGCAGTACTTC. The genes are TRBV6-6 and TRBJ2-7, with 7 bases identical to TRBD1. The trim removed 4 bases at V and 7 bases at J, leaving 7 bases unmatched. The germline V gene has CDR1 MNHNY and CDR2 SVGAGI (reference sequence). The CDR3 has 13 residues.

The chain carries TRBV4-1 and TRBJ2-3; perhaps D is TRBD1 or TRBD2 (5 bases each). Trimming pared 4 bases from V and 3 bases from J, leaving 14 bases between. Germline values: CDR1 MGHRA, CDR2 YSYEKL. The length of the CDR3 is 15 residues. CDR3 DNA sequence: TGCGCCAGCAGCCGAAGGGAGACAGAGACAGATACGCAGTATTTT. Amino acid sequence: CASSRRETETDTQYF.

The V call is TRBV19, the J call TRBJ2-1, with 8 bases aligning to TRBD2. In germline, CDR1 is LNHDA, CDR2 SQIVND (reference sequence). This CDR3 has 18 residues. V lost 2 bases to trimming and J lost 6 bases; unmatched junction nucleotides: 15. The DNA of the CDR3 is TGTGCCAGTAGTATATACCCCTCCTCCAGCGGGGGCGTCAATGAGCAGTTCTTC. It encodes CASSIYPSSSGGVNEQFF. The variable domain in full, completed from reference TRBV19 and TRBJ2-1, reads DGGITQSPKYLFRKEGQNVTLSCEQNLNHDAMYWYRQDPGQGLRLIYYSQIVNDFQKGDIAEGYSVSREKKESFPLTVTSAQKNPTAFYLCASSIYPSSSGGVNEQFFGPGTRLTVL.

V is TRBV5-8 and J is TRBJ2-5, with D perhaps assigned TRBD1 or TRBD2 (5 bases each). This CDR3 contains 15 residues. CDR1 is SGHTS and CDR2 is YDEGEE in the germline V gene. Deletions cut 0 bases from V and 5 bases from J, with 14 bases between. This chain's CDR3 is CASSLGYLGDETQYF. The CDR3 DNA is TGTGCCAGCAGCTTGGGGTATCTAGGGGACGAGACCCAGTACTTC.

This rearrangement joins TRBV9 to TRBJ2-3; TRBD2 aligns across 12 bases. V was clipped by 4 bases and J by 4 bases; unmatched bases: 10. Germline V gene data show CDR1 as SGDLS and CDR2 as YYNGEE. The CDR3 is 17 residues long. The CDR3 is CASSPFLTSGSADTQYF. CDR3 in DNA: TGTGCCAGCAGCCCCTTTTTGACTAGCGGGAGCGCAGATACGCAGTATTTT.

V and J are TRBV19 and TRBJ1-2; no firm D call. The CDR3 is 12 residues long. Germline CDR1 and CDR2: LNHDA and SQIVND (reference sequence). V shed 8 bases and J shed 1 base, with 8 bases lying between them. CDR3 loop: CASGPVNYGYTF. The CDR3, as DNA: TGTGCCAGTGGCCCGGTTAACTATGGCTACACCTTC.

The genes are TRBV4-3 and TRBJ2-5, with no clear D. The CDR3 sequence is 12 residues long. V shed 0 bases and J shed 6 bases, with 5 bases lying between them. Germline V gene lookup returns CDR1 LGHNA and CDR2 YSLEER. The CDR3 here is CASSQDWQTQYF. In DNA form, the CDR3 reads TGCGCCAGCAGCCAAGATTGGCAGACCCAGTACTTC.

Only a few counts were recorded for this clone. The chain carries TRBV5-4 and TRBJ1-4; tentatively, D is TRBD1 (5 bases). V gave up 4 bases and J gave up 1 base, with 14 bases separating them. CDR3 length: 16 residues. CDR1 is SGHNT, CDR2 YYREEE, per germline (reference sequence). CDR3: CASSQVTGETNEKLFF. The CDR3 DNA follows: TGTGCCAGCAGCCAAGTAACAGGAGAAACTAATGAAAAACTGTTTTTT. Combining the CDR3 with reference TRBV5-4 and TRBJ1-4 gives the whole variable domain ETGVTQSPTHLIKTRGQQVTLRCSSQSGHNTVSWYQQALGQGPQFIFQYYREEENGRGNFPPRFSGLQFPNYSSELNVNALELDDSALYLCASSQVTGETNEKLFFGSGTQLSVL.

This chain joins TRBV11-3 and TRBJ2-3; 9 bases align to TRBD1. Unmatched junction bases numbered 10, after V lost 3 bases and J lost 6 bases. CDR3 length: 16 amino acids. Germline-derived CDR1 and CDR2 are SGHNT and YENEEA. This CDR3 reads CASSLSPGQGMDTQYF. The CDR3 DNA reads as TGTGCCAGCAGCTTGAGCCCGGGACAGGGAATGGATACGCAGTATTTT.

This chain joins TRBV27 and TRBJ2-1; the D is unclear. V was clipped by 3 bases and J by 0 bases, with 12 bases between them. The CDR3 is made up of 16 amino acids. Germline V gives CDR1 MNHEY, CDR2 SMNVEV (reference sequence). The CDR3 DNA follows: TGTGCCAGCAGTTTCCGAGTCCTTAGCTCCTACAATGAGCAGTTCTTC. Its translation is CASSFRVLSSYNEQFF.

The CDR3 sequence is CASGLEGAEQYF. The CDR3 nucleotides read TGTGCTAGTGGTTTGGAAGGGGCCGAGCAGTACTTC. The chain is built from TRBV12-5 and TRBJ2-7; possible D gene TRBD1, 5 bases. The CDR3 runs to 12 residues. CDR1 LGHNT and CDR2 FRNRAP come from the germline V gene. The V and J ends lost 1 base and 6 bases respectively, with 7 bases between them.

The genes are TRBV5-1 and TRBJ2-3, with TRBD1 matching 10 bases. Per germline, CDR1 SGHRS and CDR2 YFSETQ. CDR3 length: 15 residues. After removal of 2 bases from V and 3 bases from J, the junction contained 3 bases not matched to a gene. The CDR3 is CASSFRDRGTDTQYF. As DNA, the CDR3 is TGCGCCAGCAGCTTCCGGGACAGGGGAACAGATACGCAGTATTTT.

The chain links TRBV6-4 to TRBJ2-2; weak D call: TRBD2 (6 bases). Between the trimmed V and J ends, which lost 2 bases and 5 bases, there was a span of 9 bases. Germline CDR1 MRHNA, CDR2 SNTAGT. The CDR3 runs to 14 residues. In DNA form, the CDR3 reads TGTGCCAGCAGTGACACGGGAGTGACCGGGGAGCTGTTTTTT. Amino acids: CASSDTGVTGELFF.

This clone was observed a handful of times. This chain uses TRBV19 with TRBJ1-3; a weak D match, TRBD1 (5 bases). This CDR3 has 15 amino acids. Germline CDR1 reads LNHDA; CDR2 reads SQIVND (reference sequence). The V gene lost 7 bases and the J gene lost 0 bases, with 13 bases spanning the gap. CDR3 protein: CASNYQGFSGNTIYF. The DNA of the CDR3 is TGTGCCAGTAACTACCAGGGTTTCTCTGGAAACACCATATATTTT.

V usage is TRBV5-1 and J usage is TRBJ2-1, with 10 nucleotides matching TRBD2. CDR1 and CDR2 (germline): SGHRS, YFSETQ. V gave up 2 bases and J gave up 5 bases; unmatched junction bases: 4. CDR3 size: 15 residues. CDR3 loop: CASSLRTSGDNEQFF. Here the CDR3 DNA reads TGCGCCAGCAGCTTACGGACTAGCGGCGACAATGAGCAGTTCTTC.

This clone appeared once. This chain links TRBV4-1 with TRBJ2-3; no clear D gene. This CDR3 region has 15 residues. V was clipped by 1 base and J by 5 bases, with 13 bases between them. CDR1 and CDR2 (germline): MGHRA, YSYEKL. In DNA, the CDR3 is TGCGCCAGCAGCCAAGTTAGTATTTTATTAGATACGCAGTATTTT. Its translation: CASSQVSILLDTQYF.